Sequencing of this TCR beta chain was carried out in a study of cytomegalovirus exposure and HLA in healthy donors. About the research overall: An earlier analysis found some 100 million unique TCR beta sequences from approximately 190 million T cells.

Study-level results: CMV serostatus was the sole immune exposure data available. Later, an analysis showed that TCR beta chains associated with HLA were more clonally expanded than others that were equally common.

PCR amplification relied on 60 Vbeta primers (plus 13 Jbeta primers). Using immunoSEQ multiplex PCR, the repertoire was profiled, and TCRdb retains in-frame clones only, with some absent. The table has more than 140,000 clones, 64% seen once; the top ten hold about 3%. In regard to this clone: What it binds is unknown.

CDR3 size: 16 residues. Losses at the gene ends were 4 bases for V and 2 bases for J; bases not matched to a gene: 10. Germline V CDR1 and CDR2: SGHRS, YFSETQ. This receptor was identified in a woman aged 25 to 39 in good health and CMV-seropositive. This sequence joins TRBV5-1 and TRBJ2-3; 7 nucleotides align to TRBD1. Sequencing input: PBMCs. In nucleotides, the CDR3 is TGCGCCAGCAGCCCGGTACGGACAGGTTACACAGATACGCAGTATTTT. Its protein product is CASSPVRTGYTDTQYF.